This TCR beta chain was identified in a study of T-cell reconstitution after alpha-beta-depleted transplantation in children. Construction of the TCRbeta library involved unique molecular identifiers. TCRdb independently ran MiXCR on the PCR reads; one entry per CDR3 protein. The table records under 20,000 distinct CDR3 sequences, approximately 13% of them present only once. Broader study findings: It was reported that alpha-beta T cells came from several hundred expanded graft clones (about two months after transplant). Fresh T-cell production supplied most of the T-cell counts and diversity seen one year after transplant. High day-60 TCRbeta diversity in some patients came from surviving recipient T cells and thymic progenitors.

This clonotype was recorded many times. Its matching antigen is unknown. The CDR3 loop spans 12 amino acids. Germline V gene lookup returns CDR1 DFQATT and CDR2 SNEGSKA (reference sequence). The TCR comes from a female patient between 2 and 10 years old who had a stem cell transplant for congenital amegakaryocytic thrombocytopenia, so the T cells may come from the graft donor. Sequencing was performed on PBMCs, mostly from graft donor cells, taken 60 days after TCRalphabeta/CD19-depleted stem cell transplant. The chain couples TRBV20-1 to TRBJ2-1; D gene ambiguous. The CDR3 DNA reads as TGCAGCGTAACTCGCTCCTACAATGAGCAGTTCTTC. Its protein product is CSVTRSYNEQFF.